The rows below give T cell receptor beta chains drawn from one sample of a study of T-cell memory formation after mild COVID-19. MiXCR was run by TCRdb on the 5' RACE reads, yielding one entry per CDR3 protein. The data contain some 70,000 distinct CDR3 sequences, 16% of them singletons. The sequenced sample consisted of PBMCs or a T cell subset sorted from them (not recorded which). The receptors were gathered from an adult woman who had mild COVID-19 (a few samples of this study predate the infection). Cell type and time point are not known. Both conserved end residues are part of each CDR3. Each record gives: D gene, V gene, J gene, clone size, CDR3 protein, CDR3 DNA. D genes are given only for firm matches. Expanded clones get a size class; other rows say once, few or many, or leave the size out.

D gene: TRBD2
V gene: TRBV30
J gene: TRBJ2-1
clone size: few
CDR3 protein: CAWTLAGYEQFF
CDR3 DNA: TGTGCCTGGACCCTAGCGGGCTATGAGCAGTTCTTC

D gene: -
V gene: TRBV30
J gene: TRBJ1-4
clone size: -
CDR3 protein: CAWSVNPGEKLFF
CDR3 DNA: TGTGCCTGGAGTGTAAACCCGGGAGAAAAACTGTTTTTT

D gene: TRBD2
V gene: TRBV20-1
J gene: TRBJ2-1
clone size: few
CDR3 protein: CSVSLAGARQFF
CDR3 DNA: TGCAGTGTCTCACTAGCGGGAGCTAGGCAGTTCTTC

D gene: TRBD2
V gene: TRBV28
J gene: TRBJ2-7
clone size: -
CDR3 protein: CASSLLGLAGGPSGEQYF
CDR3 DNA: TGTGCCAGCAGCTTGCTGGGACTAGCGGGAGGGCCATCTGGCGAGCAGTACTTC

D gene: -
V gene: TRBV7-8
J gene: TRBJ2-3
clone size: -
CDR3 protein: CASSPGYTDTQYF
CDR3 DNA: TGTGCCAGCAGCCCCGGGTACACAGATACGCAGTATTTT

D gene: -
V gene: TRBV29-1
J gene: TRBJ2-1
clone size: few
CDR3 protein: CSVPLPRLSYNEQFF
CDR3 DNA: TGCAGCGTTCCGTTGCCGAGACTATCCTACAATGAGCAGTTCTTC

D gene: -
V gene: TRBV7-2
J gene: TRBJ2-7
clone size: few
CDR3 protein: CASSPTLYEQYF
CDR3 DNA: TGTGCCAGCAGCCCGACCCTCTACGAGCAGTACTTC

D gene: TRBD1
V gene: TRBV6-5
J gene: TRBJ2-7
clone size: -
CDR3 protein: CASSYRDRGMGEQYF
CDR3 DNA: TGTGCCAGCAGTTACCGGGACAGGGGAATGGGCGAGCAGTACTTC

D gene: -
V gene: TRBV5-6
J gene: TRBJ2-3
clone size: many
CDR3 protein: CASTGTGIAQYF
CDR3 DNA: TGTGCCAGCACCGGGACGGGCATTGCGCAGTATTTT

D gene: -
V gene: TRBV7-9
J gene: TRBJ2-7
clone size: few
CDR3 protein: CASSRKNWNEQYF
CDR3 DNA: TGTGCCAGCAGCCGAAAAAACTGGAACGAGCAGTACTTC

D gene: TRBD2
V gene: TRBV9
J gene: TRBJ2-3
clone size: once
CDR3 protein: CASSVESGRGTDTQYF
CDR3 DNA: TGTGCCAGCAGCGTAGAAAGCGGGAGGGGCACAGATACGCAGTATTTT

D gene: TRBD2
V gene: TRBV4-3
J gene: TRBJ2-1
clone size: -
CDR3 protein: CASSQDGRTSGYNEQFF
CDR3 DNA: TGCGCCAGCAGCCAAGATGGCAGGACTAGCGGTTACAATGAGCAGTTCTTC

D gene: -
V gene: TRBV7-6
J gene: TRBJ1-1
clone size: -
CDR3 protein: CASSPEPRLNTEAFF
CDR3 DNA: TGTGCCAGCAGCCCTGAGCCCCGATTGAACACTGAAGCTTTCTTT

D gene: TRBD1
V gene: TRBV18
J gene: TRBJ2-7
clone size: few
CDR3 protein: CASSPVGGQGDPYEQYF
CDR3 DNA: TGTGCCAGCTCACCAGTGGGGGGACAGGGAGACCCCTACGAGCAGTACTTC

D gene: -
V gene: TRBV24-1
J gene: TRBJ2-5
clone size: few
CDR3 protein: CATSDLPLGSRGETQYF
CDR3 DNA: TGTGCCACCAGTGATTTGCCATTGGGGTCCCGGGGGGAGACCCAGTACTTC

D gene: TRBD2
V gene: TRBV7-9
J gene: TRBJ2-3
clone size: few
CDR3 protein: CASRRGEPDTQYF
CDR3 DNA: TGTGCCAGCAGGCGGGGGGAGCCCGATACGCAGTATTTT

D gene: TRBD2
V gene: TRBV11-2
J gene: TRBJ2-3
clone size: -
CDR3 protein: CASSLDLWRERTDTQYF
CDR3 DNA: TGTGCCAGCAGCTTAGATCTCTGGCGGGAGAGGACAGATACGCAGTATTTT

D gene: -
V gene: TRBV30
J gene: TRBJ2-7
clone size: few
CDR3 protein: CAWSVGSLEQYF
CDR3 DNA: TGTGCCTGGAGTGTAGGGAGTCTCGAGCAGTACTTC

D gene: TRBD1
V gene: TRBV15
J gene: TRBJ2-7
clone size: -
CDR3 protein: CATGTGLTYEQYF
CDR3 DNA: TGTGCCACGGGGACAGGGCTTACCTACGAGCAGTACTTC

D gene: -
V gene: TRBV6-2/TRBV6-3
J gene: TRBJ2-1
clone size: -
CDR3 protein: CASSRTGMSEQFF
CDR3 DNA: TGTGCCAGCAGCCGCACAGGGATGAGTGAGCAGTTCTTC

D gene: TRBD2
V gene: TRBV10-3
J gene: TRBJ2-1
clone size: few
CDR3 protein: CAISESAGGTPYNEQFF
CDR3 DNA: TGTGCCATCAGTGAATCAGCGGGAGGGACGCCCTACAATGAGCAGTTCTTC

D gene: -
V gene: TRBV7-3
J gene: TRBJ2-2
clone size: many
CDR3 protein: CASSPTGRANTGELFF
CDR3 DNA: TGTGCCAGCAGCCCGACGGGACGGGCGAACACCGGGGAGCTGTTTTTT

D gene: TRBD1
V gene: TRBV7-9
J gene: TRBJ2-1
clone size: -
CDR3 protein: CASSLKDRGYQNEQFF
CDR3 DNA: TGTGCCAGCAGCTTGAAGGACAGGGGGTATCAGAATGAGCAGTTCTTC

D gene: TRBD1
V gene: TRBV7-9
J gene: TRBJ2-1
clone size: few
CDR3 protein: CASSLTGFDEQFF
CDR3 DNA: TGTGCCAGCAGCTTGACAGGGTTCGATGAGCAGTTCTTC

D gene: TRBD1
V gene: TRBV27
J gene: TRBJ2-5
clone size: few
CDR3 protein: CASSWTGVEGETQYF
CDR3 DNA: TGTGCCAGCAGTTGGACAGGGGTCGAGGGGGAGACCCAGTACTTC

D gene: TRBD1
V gene: TRBV11-2
J gene: TRBJ2-2
clone size: many
CDR3 protein: CASSAGQGGTGELFF
CDR3 DNA: TGTGCCAGCAGCGCGGGACAGGGAGGTACCGGGGAGCTGTTTTTT